The 14 T cell receptor beta chains in this list originate from one sample, sequenced in a study of blood T cell repertoires in COVID-19. Libraries were prepared by immunoSEQ multiplex PCR; TCRdb keeps only in-frame clonotypes and omits some of them. The sample records roughly 220,000 clones, approximately 84% being singletons. Material for sequencing was PBMCs or T cells enriched from blood (not recorded which). These receptors were collected from a man in his forties who had recovered from COVID-19.

This clone was seen just once. The CDR3 loop is CATSDSLAGGETQYF. CDR3 coding DNA: TGTGCCACCAGTGACTCACTAGCGGGGGGAGAGACCCAGTACTTC. The gene calls are TRBV24-1 and TRBJ2-5; 12 bases agree with TRBD2. J lost 4 bases, V lost 4 bases, and 3 bases had no gene match. Germline CDR1 KGHDR, CDR2 SFDVKD. The CDR3 contains 15 residues.

V and J are TRBV4-1 and TRBJ1-1; D is undetermined. CDR1 MGHRA and CDR2 YSYEKL come from the germline V gene. The V gene lost 3 bases and the J gene lost 7 bases, with 9 bases spanning the gap. There are 12 residues in the CDR3. The CDR3 DNA reads TGCGCCAGCAGCCAGGGAGCAGATGAAGCTTTCTTT. It translates to CASSQGADEAFF.

The CDR3, as DNA: TGTGCCAGCAGCCCCGACCTGGGGCGACTCAACTATGGCTACACCTTC. This gives the protein CASSPDLGRLNYGYTF. V gene TRBV7-2 combines with J gene TRBJ1-2; TRBD1 is a possible D gene (5 bases). The CDR3 loop spans 16 amino acids. The V end was cut by 5 bases, the J end by 2 bases, with 18 bases between. Germline V lookup: CDR1 SGHTA, CDR2 FQGNSA.

This clone has a single count. This sequence joins TRBV7-9 and TRBJ1-2, with TRBD1 identical over 8 bases. CDR1 SEHNR and CDR2 FQNEAQ come from the germline V gene (reference sequence). V dropped 0 bases and J dropped 8; count of bases not matched to a gene: 5. This CDR3 has 14 amino acids. The CDR3 DNA sequence: TGTGCCAGCAGCTTAGCGGACAGGGTTGGAGGCTACACCTTC. As protein: CASSLADRVGGYTF.

This chain joins TRBV11-3 and TRBJ2-5, with 7 bases aligning to TRBD1. CDR1 SGHNT and CDR2 YENEEA come from the germline V gene. J was trimmed by 5 bases and V by 5 bases; bases with no gene match: 11. This CDR3 is 15 amino acids long. Here the CDR3 reads CASSPRQGGRETQYF. The CDR3 region has the DNA TGTGCCAGCAGCCCCAGACAGGGCGGTCGGGAGACCCAGTACTTC.

The DNA for the CDR3 is TGTGCCAGCAGCTTAGACTTGCGGGATACGCAGTATTTT. Translation: CASSLDLRDTQYF. The chain uses TRBV7-8 and TRBJ2-3, with unresolved D. Per germline, CDR1 SGHVS and CDR2 FQNEAQ. The CDR3 sequence is 13 residues long. Trimming took off 1 base at V and 6 bases at J, with 8 bases between the two ends.

This clone appeared a single time. The V gene is TRBV6-2 or TRBV6-3, the J gene TRBJ2-7, with 7 bases aligning to TRBD2. This CDR3 is built from 15 residues. CDR1 is MNHEY, CDR2 SVGEGT, per germline. The trim removed 5 bases at V and 7 bases at J, leaving 14 bases unmatched. CDR3 nucleotides: TGTGCCAGCAGTACCGGCCAGCGGGAATGGAGGGAGCAGTACTTC. It is translated as CASSTGQREWREQYF.

The chain is built from TRBV4-2 and TRBJ1-2, with 7 bases identical to TRBD1. The junction had 9 bases not matched to a gene; V was cut back by 3 bases and J by 2 bases. Looked up from germline, CDR1 is LGHNA and CDR2 is YNFKEQ. CDR3 size: 16 residues. As DNA, the CDR3 is TGTGCCAGCAGCCATTTAAGTGAGACAGGGAACTATGGCTACACCTTC. Translated, it gives CASSHLSETGNYGYTF.

This clone was detected a few times. The chain employs TRBV7-8 and TRBJ2-7; D is perhaps TRBD1 (6 bases). This CDR3 comprises 13 residues. From germline, CDR1 is SGHVS and CDR2 FQNEAQ. Deletions cut 5 bases from V and 3 bases from J, with 11 bases between. CDR3 protein: CASSRTVDYEQYF. The CDR3 nucleotides are TGTGCCAGCAGCAGGACAGTAGACTACGAGCAGTACTTC.

The genes are TRBV3-1 (or the pseudogene TRBV3-2) and TRBJ2-2; 7 nucleotides match TRBD1. Germline V gene data show CDR1 as LGHDT and CDR2 as YNNKEL (reference sequence). The CDR3 runs 15 residues. Trimming removed 6 bases from V and 0 bases from J; junction bases left unmatched: 4. The CDR3 region is CASRPRGSNTGELFF. The CDR3 DNA follows: TGTGCCAGCAGGCCCAGGGGGTCGAACACCGGGGAGCTGTTTTTT.

The genes are TRBV7-2 and TRBJ2-3; 7 nucleotides line up with TRBD2. The CDR3 covers 15 residues. The junction had 4 bases not matched to a gene; V was cut back by 3 bases and J by 1 base. The germline V gene has CDR1 SGHTA and CDR2 FQGNSA. CDR3 loop: CASSFPGGGTDTQYF. The CDR3 nucleotides read TGTGCCAGCAGCTTTCCGGGGGGAGGCACAGATACGCAGTATTTT.

The V call is TRBV7-8, the J call TRBJ1-1; 8 positions agree with TRBD1. The V gene's germline CDR1 is SGHVS and CDR2 FQNEAQ. V lost 5 bases to trimming and J lost 14 bases; unmatched junction nucleotides: 19. This CDR3 contains 15 residues. DNA of the CDR3: TGTGCCAGCAGCACTAATCAGGGGGCGGCGTTGGAATGGTTCTTT. Translation: CASSTNQGAALEWFF.

The CDR3: CAWIPLQGGTEAFF. The CDR3 nucleotides are TGTGCCTGGATCCCCCTCCAGGGGGGCACTGAAGCTTTCTTT. The rearrangement joins TRBV30 to TRBJ1-1; 7 nucleotides line up with TRBD1. With V trimmed by 4 bases and J by 4 bases, 9 bases remained unmatched. The CDR3 consists of 14 residues. The germline CDR1 and CDR2 sequences are GTSNPN and SVGIG (reference sequence).

This chain connects TRBV2 to TRBJ1-4, with D unclear. Germline CDR1 SNHLY, CDR2 FYNNEI. V lost 0 bases, J lost 8 bases, and 10 bases lay in between. The CDR3 runs 14 residues. CDR3 residues: CASSEASLREKLFF. For the CDR3, the DNA is TGTGCCAGCAGTGAAGCGAGCCTCAGGGAAAAACTGTTTTTT.